Below, 28 T cell receptor beta chains from the same sample are listed, as sequenced in a study of blood T cell repertoires in COVID-19. Data came from immunoSEQ multiplex PCR; TCRdb stores just in-frame clones and leaves some out. The sample records under 15,000 clones, 70% to 90% being singletons. Sequenced input: peripheral blood. These receptors originate from a human donor in a cohort sampled during active COVID-19.

This sequence joins TRBV12-3 or TRBV12-4 and TRBJ2-1, with D unresolved. The ends were cut back, 6 bases at V and 7 bases at J, with 10 bases in the middle. This CDR3 is built from 12 residues. CDR3 sequence: CASSLLENEQFF. The CDR3 nucleotides are TGTGCCAGCAGCCTTCTAGAAAATGAGCAGTTCTTC.

This chain joins TRBV6-5 and TRBJ1-2; 8 bases agree with TRBD1. The germline V gene has CDR1 MNHEY and CDR2 SVGAGI. Losses at the gene ends were 5 bases for V and 4 bases for J; bases not matched to a gene: 3. The CDR3 runs to 13 residues. The DNA of the CDR3 is TGTGCCAGCAGTCCAACAGGGGGCTATGGCTACACCTTC. The encoded protein is CASSPTGGYGYTF.

The chain has TRBV5-4 and TRBJ2-5, with 9 bases fitting TRBD2. V was clipped by 0 bases and J by 3 bases; unmatched bases: 3. In germline, CDR1 is SGHNT, CDR2 YYREEE (reference sequence). The CDR3 extends over 15 amino acids. For the CDR3, the DNA is TGTGCCAGCAGCTTGGGGACTAGCGAAGAAGAGACCCAGTACTTC. It yields the protein CASSLGTSEEETQYF.

This sequence joins TRBV7-8 and TRBJ1-1; TRBD1 agrees at 8 bases. This CDR3 comprises 17 residues. Germline CDR1 and CDR2: SGHVS and FQNEAQ. V shed 4 bases and J 5 bases; nucleotides not matched to a gene: 15. The CDR3 DNA reads as TGTGCCAGCAGCTCCCCCCCCGGGACAGGATGGGTGACTGAAGCTTTCTTT. This encodes CASSSPPGTGWVTEAFF.

About this clone: The same CDR3 also results from other DNA sequences found in this sample. V gene TRBV7-2 combines with J gene TRBJ2-3; weak D call: TRBD2 (7 bases). Germline V gives CDR1 SGHTA, CDR2 FQGNSA. With 0 bases removed from V and 4 bases from J, the gap between germline ends came to 11 bases. The CDR3 spans 15 residues. The CDR3 is CASSLAGGRSDTQYF. The CDR3 DNA reads TGTGCCAGCAGCTTAGCGGGGGGGCGCTCAGATACGCAGTATTTT.

The rearrangement joins TRBV6-2 or TRBV6-3 to TRBJ2-6; D unclear. The V end lost 5 bases, the J end lost 0 bases, and 5 bases lay between the germline ends. This CDR3 has 14 amino acids. Germline V gene lookup returns CDR1 MNHEY and CDR2 SVGEGT. The CDR3 reads CASSQLSGANVLTF. CDR3 sequence (DNA): TGTGCCAGCAGTCAACTCTCTGGGGCCAACGTCCTGACTTTC.

The chain links TRBV19 to TRBJ2-1, with 9 positions matching TRBD2. CDR3 length: 17 amino acids. CDR1 and CDR2 from the germline V gene are LNHDA and SQIVND (reference sequence). Trimming cost V 4 bases and J 0 bases; bases outside gene matches: 7. For the CDR3, the DNA is TGTGCCAGTAGTACACTGACTAGCGGTCACTCCTACAATGAGCAGTTCTTC. Protein: CASSTLTSGHSYNEQFF. Filled out from reference TRBV19 and TRBJ2-1, the complete variable domain reads DGGITQSPKYLFRKEGQNVTLSCEQNLNHDAMYWYRQDPGQGLRLIYYSQIVNDFQKGDIAEGYSVSREKKESFPLTVTSAQKNPTAFYLCASSTLTSGHSYNEQFFGPGTRLTVL.

J is TRBJ1-1 and V is TRBV5-6, with 12 nucleotides matching TRBD1. Per the germline V gene, CDR1 is SGHDT and CDR2 is YYEEEE. Unmatched junction bases numbered 12, after V lost 3 bases and J lost 6 bases. The CDR3 runs to 17 residues. CDR3 protein: CASSSPRDRGLVAEAFF. The CDR3 DNA reads as TGTGCCAGCAGCTCTCCCCGGGACAGGGGGCTTGTCGCTGAAGCTTTCTTT. Looking up the rest from reference TRBV5-6 and TRBJ1-1 gives the full variable domain: DAGVTQSPTHLIKTRGQQVTLRCSPKSGHDTVSWYQQALGQGPQFIFQYYEEEERQRGNFPDRFSGHQFPNYSSELNVNALLLGDSALYLCASSSPRDRGLVAEAFFGQGTRLTVV.

This clone was seen just once. This chain joins TRBV3-1 (or the pseudogene TRBV3-2) and TRBJ1-4, with D uncertain. Germline CDR1 reads LGHDT; CDR2 reads YNNKEL (reference sequence). The CDR3 totals 16 residues. V was shortened by 0 bases and J by 7 bases, with 15 bases between the two germline ends. In nucleotides, the CDR3 is TGTGCCAGCAGCCAAGATTCTGGGTCATGGGCTGAAAAACTGTTTTTT. As protein: CASSQDSGSWAEKLFF.

This chain uses TRBV30 with TRBJ1-5; 8 bases map to TRBD1. The CDR3 has 13 residues. From germline, CDR1 is GTSNPN and CDR2 SVGIG (reference sequence). Trimming removed 4 bases from V and 7 bases from J; junction bases left unmatched: 6. The CDR3 loop is CAWTQGAGQPQHF. The CDR3 nucleotides read TGTGCCTGGACCCAGGGGGCTGGGCAGCCCCAGCATTTT.

The chain carries TRBV4-3 and TRBJ1-2, with 9 bases lining up with TRBD1. The CDR3 extends over 13 amino acids. CDR1 and CDR2 (germline): LGHNA, YSLEER. V shed 4 bases and J 3 bases; nucleotides not matched to a gene: 0. The CDR3 DNA is TGCGCCAGCAGCCGGGACAGGGACTATGGCTACACCTTC. Translating gives CASSRDRDYGYTF.

V is TRBV19 and J is TRBJ1-1; no reliable D call. CDR3 length: 13 amino acids. V was cut by 2 bases and J by 4 bases, with 8 bases left in between. Per the germline V gene, CDR1 is LNHDA and CDR2 is SQIVND (reference sequence). CDR3 coding DNA: TGTGCCAGTAGTATACCCCCGAGCACTGAAGCTTTCTTT. Translating gives CASSIPPSTEAFF.

V and J are TRBV6-5 and TRBJ2-3, with 7 bases that match TRBD1. CDR1 is MNHEY, CDR2 SVGAGI, per germline. The CDR3 has 15 amino acids. The V segment lost 0 bases and the J segment 4 bases; nucleotides outside the gene matches: 4. As DNA, the CDR3 is TGTGCCAGCAGTTACTCGACAGGGTGGGCAGATACGCAGTATTTT. Its translation is CASSYSTGWADTQYF.

The chain uses TRBV5-1 and TRBJ2-1; 12 bases line up with TRBD2. From germline, CDR1 is SGHRS and CDR2 YFSETQ. V shed 3 bases, J shed 7 bases, and the junction held 2 bases outside the gene matches. The CDR3 loop spans 14 amino acids. The CDR3 protein is CASSWTSGDNEQFF. In DNA form, the CDR3 reads TGCGCCAGCAGCTGGACTAGCGGGGATAATGAGCAGTTCTTC.

This chain links TRBV24-1 with TRBJ1-2; no clear D. V lost 4 bases to trimming and J lost 6 bases, with 17 bases between them. Germline values: CDR1 KGHDR, CDR2 SFDVKD. This CDR3 has 15 residues. CDR3: CATSDRSGGRHGYTF. The CDR3 DNA sequence: TGTGCCACCAGTGACAGATCCGGAGGTAGGCATGGCTACACCTTC.

This chain joins TRBV9 and TRBJ2-3; 7 nucleotides align to TRBD1. Losses at the gene ends were 4 bases for V and 6 bases for J; bases not matched to a gene: 11. The length of the CDR3 is 15 residues. The germline CDR1 and CDR2 sequences are SGDLS and YYNGEE. The DNA for the CDR3 is TGTGCCAGCAGCAAAGTCCGGGACAGCCAGGATACGCAGTATTTT. Its protein is CASSKVRDSQDTQYF.

The V call is TRBV7-2, the J call TRBJ2-3, with D perhaps matching TRBD2 (6 bases). From germline, CDR1 is SGHTA and CDR2 FQGNSA. The CDR3 runs to 16 residues. Between the trimmed V and J ends, which lost 3 bases and 6 bases, there was a span of 19 bases. This CDR3 reads CASSFLRRGSIDTQYF. In DNA, the CDR3 is TGTGCCAGCAGCTTCCTCCGGAGGGGATCGATCGATACGCAGTATTTT.

The V gene is TRBV5-1, the J gene TRBJ2-1; 10 bases line up with TRBD2. CDR1 and CDR2 (germline): SGHRS, YFSETQ. This CDR3 comprises 16 residues. With V trimmed by 4 bases and J by 4 bases, 8 bases remained unmatched. CDR3 nucleotides: TGCGCCAGCAGCCCAGGAGCTAGCGGGGGATACAATGAGCAGTTCTTC. Encoded protein: CASSPGASGGYNEQFF.

This chain joins TRBV11-2 and TRBJ2-7, with TRBD1 identical over 8 bases. V was pared by 6 bases and J by 7 bases, with 14 bases of the junction left unmatched. The germline gives CDR1 SGHAT, CDR2 FQNNGV. The CDR3 length is 15 residues. The CDR3 reads CASSRGNRGTGEQYF. The CDR3 DNA reads as TGTGCCAGCAGTCGAGGGAACAGGGGGACGGGGGAGCAGTACTTC.

DNA for the CDR3: TGTGCCAGCAGCGTGGACCGGGACAGCTTTCGGTTCTTC. It is translated as CASSVDRDSFRFF. The J gene is TRBJ2-1, the V gene TRBV9, with 7 bases that match TRBD1. Germline V gene sequence: CDR1 SGDLS, CDR2 YYNGEE. V was clipped by 2 bases and J by 15 bases; unmatched bases: 11. The CDR3 sequence is 13 residues long.

The rearrangement links TRBV5-8 to TRBJ2-3; 7 bases align to TRBD1. This CDR3 region has 15 residues. V lost 1 base and J lost 3; bases outside the gene matches: 5. Per germline, CDR1 SGHTS and CDR2 YDEGEE. The CDR3 region is CASSLPGQATDTQYF. CDR3 in DNA: TGTGCCAGCAGCTTGCCCGGACAGGCGACAGATACGCAGTATTTT. Full variable domain (outside the CDR3, taken from reference TRBV5-8 and TRBJ2-3): EAGVTQSPTHLIKTRGQQATLRCSPISGHTSVYWYQQALGLGLQFLLWYDEGEERNRGNFPPRFSGRQFPNYSSELNVNALELEDSALYLCASSLPGQATDTQYFGPGTRLTVL.

The chain joins TRBV4-3 to TRBJ2-6; no clear D. The CDR3 is 14 amino acids. Germline V gives CDR1 LGHNA, CDR2 YSLEER. The ends were cut back, 4 bases at V and 0 bases at J, with 4 bases in the middle. As DNA, the CDR3 is TGCGCCAGCAGCCCTACCTCTGGGGCCAACGTCCTGACTTTC. It translates to CASSPTSGANVLTF.

V is TRBV10-1 and J is TRBJ2-1; TRBD2 is a possible D gene (6 bases). Trimming cost V 4 bases and J 2 bases, with 18 bases left between them. The CDR3 contains 17 residues. Germline V gene sequence: CDR1 WNHNN, CDR2 SYGVQD (reference sequence). The CDR3 reads CASSGGAGTQAYNEQFF. The CDR3 region has the DNA TGCGCCAGCAGTGGGGGTGCCGGGACTCAAGCCTACAATGAGCAGTTCTTC.

The CDR3 is CASSLSPTYNSPLHF. The CDR3 nucleotides read TGTGCCAGCAGCTTGAGTCCCACGTATAATTCACCCCTCCACTTT. The rearrangement joins TRBV7-2 to TRBJ1-6, with no clear D. Trimming took 3 bases from V and 4 from J, leaving 10 bases between them. Germline V lookup: CDR1 SGHTA, CDR2 FQGNSA. The CDR3 contains 15 residues.

CDR3: CASSLDSGGLYGYTF. Written as DNA, the CDR3 is TGTGCCAGCAGCTTAGATTCGGGGGGGCTCTATGGCTACACCTTC. The chain joins TRBV11-2 to TRBJ1-2, with D tentatively TRBD1 (6 bases). V was cut by 0 bases and J by 4 bases, with 12 bases left in between. Germline values: CDR1 SGHAT, CDR2 FQNNGV. The CDR3 spans 15 residues.

This chain joins TRBV19 and TRBJ1-1, with D possibly TRBD1 on 6 matching bases. Looked up from germline, CDR1 is LNHDA and CDR2 is SQIVND (reference sequence). Deletions cut 5 bases from V and 7 bases from J, with 20 bases between. The CDR3 has 15 residues. The CDR3 DNA reads TGTGCCAGTAGTCTCAGGGGCGCCGGGTTCTATGAAGCTTTCTTT. Protein sequence: CASSLRGAGFYEAFF.

The rearrangement links TRBV6-5 to TRBJ2-7; 7 nucleotides match TRBD2. Germline CDR1 MNHEY, CDR2 SVGAGI. V was pared by 10 bases and J by 2 bases, with 14 bases of the junction left unmatched. CDR3 length equals 15 residues. CDR3 in DNA: TGTGCCACCATCTCCGGCTGGGGGGGGACCTACGAGCAGTACTTC. Protein sequence: CATISGWGGTYEQYF.

V is TRBV5-8 and J is TRBJ2-7; the match to TRBD2 covers 8 bases. J gave up 3 bases and V 2 bases, and 1 base lay outside the gene matches. The CDR3 runs 13 residues. Germline V CDR1 and CDR2: SGHTS, YDEGEE. CDR3 residues: CASSFGTSYEQYF. In DNA, the CDR3 is TGTGCCAGCAGCTTTGGGACTAGCTACGAGCAGTACTTC.